The clone carrying this T cell receptor beta chain was detected a few times. The germline V gene encodes CDR1 MDHEN and CDR2 SYDVKM. V shed 3 bases and J shed 6 bases, with 11 bases lying between them. This CDR3 contains 13 residues. Sequencing was performed with immunoSEQ multiplex PCR; in TCRdb, only in-frame clones are kept and a portion is missing. This repertoire shows 120,000 or so clones, roughly 80% found once; its top ten account for around 6.6%. The sample originates from a study of blood T cell repertoires in COVID-19. This rearrangement joins TRBV28 to TRBJ1-2; possibly TRBD1 for D (5 bases). Material for sequencing was peripheral blood. The receptor was isolated from a man in his 70s with acute or convalescent COVID-19. The CDR3 coding sequence is TGTGCCAGCAGTTTGTCTCGGGGGGATGGCTACACCTTC. It is translated as CASSLSRGDGYTF.